A selection of T cell receptor beta chains follows, all from one sample in a study of T cell repertoires in cytomegalovirus infection. Each CDR3 protein is one row after TCRdb ran MiXCR on the reads. There are 200,000 to 300,000 distinct CDR3 sequences in the sample; around 12% occur only once, and 1.6% lies in the top ten. Specimen: PBMCs. These receptors came from a human donor in good health (CMV status not recorded). Some clones in this sample may be carry-over from other donors' samples. The CDR3 runs from the conserved cysteine through the conserved F or W. The D gene is left open where the match is weak. Clone size, where shown, is once, few, many, or a class for clones that have expanded.

>.|.|TRBV20-1|TRBJ2-7
CSARSSRYEQYF
TGCAGTGCTAGAAGCAGTAGGTACGAGCAGTACTTC
>.|.|TRBV29-1|TRBJ1-5
CSVASGDQPQHF
TGCAGCGTTGCATCGGGCGATCAGCCCCAGCATTTT
>.|few|TRBV19|TRBJ1-5
CASSIEGAINQPQHF
TGTGCCAGTAGTATAGAGGGGGCCATCAATCAGCCCCAGCATTTT
>.|many|TRBV11-2|TRBJ2-5
CASSLNGIQETQYF
TGTGCCAGCAGCTTAAACGGGATCCAAGAGACCCAGTACTTC
>TRBD1|few|TRBV4-3|TRBJ1-2
CASSQGGQQGYTF
TGCGCCAGCAGCCAAGGGGGACAGCAAGGGTACACCTTC
>.|few|TRBV3-1|TRBJ1-2
CASSQAQDSYGYTF
TGTGCCAGCAGCCAGGCCCAGGACAGTTATGGCTACACCTTC
>TRBD1|.|TRBV11-2|TRBJ2-7
CASSLNQGVGTGTYEQYF
TGTGCCAGCAGCTTGAACCAGGGGGTTGGGACAGGGACGTACGAGCAGTACTTC
>.|many|TRBV7-2|TRBJ2-3
CASSLGSGGDTQYF
TGTGCCAGCAGCTTAGGAAGCGGAGGGGATACGCAGTATTTT
>TRBD1|.|TRBV20-1|TRBJ1-4
CSAGPGTAATNEKLFF
TGCAGTGCTGGTCCCGGGACAGCAGCAACTAATGAAAAACTGTTTTTT
>TRBD2|few|TRBV3-1|TRBJ2-2
CASNYAGGAGELFF
TGTGCCAGCAACTATGCGGGAGGTGCCGGGGAGCTGTTTTTT
>.|few|TRBV28|TRBJ2-7
CASLGYSYEQYF
TGTGCCAGCTTGGGGTACAGCTACGAGCAGTACTTC
>TRBD1|many|TRBV7-2|TRBJ2-7
CASSLQTGGMYEQYF
TGTGCCAGCAGCTTACAGACAGGGGGAATGTACGAGCAGTACTTC
>TRBD1|.|TRBV6-2/TRBV6-3|TRBJ1-6
CASRHRQGHNSPLHF
TGTGCCAGCAGGCATCGACAGGGGCATAATTCACCCCTCCACTTT
>TRBD1|many|TRBV7-3|TRBJ2-2
CASSSGATGGAAGELFF
TGTGCCAGCAGCTCCGGGGCGACAGGGGGGGCTGCCGGGGAGCTGTTTTTT
>TRBD1|.|TRBV19|TRBJ1-1
CASSSQGGSTEAFF
TGTGCCAGTAGCTCACAGGGGGGAAGCACTGAAGCTTTCTTT
>.|many|TRBV7-2|TRBJ2-1
CASSSDGRSLGEQFF
TGTGCCAGCAGCTCGGACGGTCGATCTCTGGGTGAGCAGTTCTTC